This T cell receptor beta chain is drawn from a study of shared clonotypes between healthy human individuals. Study conclusions and caveats: Sharing across a handful of donors was seen in around 5% of naive CD4 clonotypes. All-four-donor shared clonotypes had higher generation probabilities than non-shared clonotypes did. What limited the represented genetic and exposure-history diversity was the small number of donors.

The CDR3 totals 15 residues. From germline, CDR1 is MDHEN and CDR2 SYDVKM. Deletions cut 6 bases from V and 10 bases from J, with 22 bases between. The naive CD8 fraction comprised CD45RO-negative cells positively selected for CCR7 and excluded terminally differentiated effector memory CD45RA+ cells. All participating donors were Caucasian adults from Nashville, Tennessee. Remarks on this clone: Its antigen is not identified.

Libraries were prepared by immunoSEQ multiplex PCR; TCRdb keeps only in-frame clonotypes and omits some of them. The repertoire holds some 2,100,000 clones, with roughly 91% as singletons. The sequencing sample was made of naive CD8+ T cells from PBMCs. The chain couples TRBV28 to TRBJ2-1, with D perhaps TRBD2 (6 bases). The receptor comes from a man between 18 and 29 years old in good health. Some clones in this sample may be carry-over from other donors' samples. As DNA, the CDR3 is TGTGCCAGCAGCCCGGGGGTCACTACCACTCTGGAGCAGTTCTTC. Encoded protein: CASSPGVTTTLEQFF.